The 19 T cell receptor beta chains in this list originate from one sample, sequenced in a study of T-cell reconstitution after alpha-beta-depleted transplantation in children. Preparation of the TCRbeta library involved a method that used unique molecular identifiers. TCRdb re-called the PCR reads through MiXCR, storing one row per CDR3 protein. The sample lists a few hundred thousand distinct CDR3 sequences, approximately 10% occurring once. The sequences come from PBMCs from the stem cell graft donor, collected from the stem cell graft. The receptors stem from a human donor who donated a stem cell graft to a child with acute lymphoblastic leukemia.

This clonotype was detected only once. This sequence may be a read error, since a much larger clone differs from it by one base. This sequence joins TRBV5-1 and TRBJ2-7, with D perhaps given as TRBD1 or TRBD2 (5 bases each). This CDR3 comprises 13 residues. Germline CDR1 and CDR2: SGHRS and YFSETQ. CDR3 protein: CAGSPGPAYEQYF. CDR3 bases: TGCGCCGGCAGCCCGGGACCGGCCTACGAGCAGTACTTC.

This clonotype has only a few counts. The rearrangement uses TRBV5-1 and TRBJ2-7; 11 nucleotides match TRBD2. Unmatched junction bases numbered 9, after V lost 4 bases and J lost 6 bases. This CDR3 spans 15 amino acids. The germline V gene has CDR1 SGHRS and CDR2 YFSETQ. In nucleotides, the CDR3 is TGCGCCAGCAGCCACAGGACTAGCGGGTCGGGCGAGCAGTACTTC. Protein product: CASSHRTSGSGEQYF.

This chain's CDR3 is CASSPRVSRLAHYNEQFF. The CDR3 nucleotides are TGTGCCAGCAGTCCCCGGGTCTCTCGACTAGCGCACTACAATGAGCAGTTCTTC. J is TRBJ2-1 and V is TRBV12-3 or TRBV12-4; 8 bases fit TRBD2. The CDR3 length is 18 residues. Trimming removed 5 bases from V and 3 bases from J; junction bases left unmatched: 15.

This chain's CDR3 is CASSQIAGGRNEQYF. The CDR3 nucleotides read TGCGCCAGCAGTCAAATAGCGGGAGGAAGGAACGAGCAGTACTTC. The genes are TRBV23-1 and TRBJ2-7, with 10 positions matching TRBD2. TRBV23-1 is known as an ORF, though its function is uncertain. V trimming: 2 bases; J trimming: 5 bases; junction bases outside the gene matches: 6. This CDR3 has 15 residues.

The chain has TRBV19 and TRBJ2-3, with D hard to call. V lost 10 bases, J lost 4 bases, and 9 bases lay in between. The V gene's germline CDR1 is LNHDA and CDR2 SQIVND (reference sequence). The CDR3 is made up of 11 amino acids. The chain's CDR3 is CAIPEADTQYF. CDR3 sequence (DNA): TGTGCCATCCCTGAGGCAGATACGCAGTATTTT.

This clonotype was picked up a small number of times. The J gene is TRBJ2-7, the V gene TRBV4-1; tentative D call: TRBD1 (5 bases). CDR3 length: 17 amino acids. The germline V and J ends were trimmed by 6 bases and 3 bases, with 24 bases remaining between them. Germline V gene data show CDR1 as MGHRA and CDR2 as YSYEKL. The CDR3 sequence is CASSRKKGVGTDYEQYF. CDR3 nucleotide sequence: TGCGCCAGCAGTCGAAAAAAAGGGGTGGGAACTGACTACGAGCAGTACTTC.

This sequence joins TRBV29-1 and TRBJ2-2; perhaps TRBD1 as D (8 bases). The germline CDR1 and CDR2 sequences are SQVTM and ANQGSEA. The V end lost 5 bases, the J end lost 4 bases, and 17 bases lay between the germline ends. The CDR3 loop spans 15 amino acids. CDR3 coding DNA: TGCAGCGTTCAGGGGGGGACAGGCGGCACCGGGGAGCTGTTTTTT. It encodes CSVQGGTGGTGELFF.

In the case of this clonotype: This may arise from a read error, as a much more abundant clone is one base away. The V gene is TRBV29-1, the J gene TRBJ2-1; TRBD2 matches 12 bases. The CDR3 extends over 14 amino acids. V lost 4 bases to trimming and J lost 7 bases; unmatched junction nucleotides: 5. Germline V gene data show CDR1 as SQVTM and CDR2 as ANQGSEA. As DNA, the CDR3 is TGCAGCGTTGGACTAGCGGGAGTATTTAATGAGCAGTTCTTC. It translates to CSVGLAGVFNEQFF.

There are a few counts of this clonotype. The CDR3 loop reads CASSFYYPPGRTNEQFF. The CDR3 coding sequence is TGTGCCAGCAGTTTTTATTATCCCCCCGGGAGAACCAATGAGCAGTTCTTC. The chain recombines TRBV12-3 or TRBV12-4 with TRBJ2-1; a weak D match, TRBD2 (6 bases). This CDR3 region has 17 residues. V shed 3 bases and J shed 6 bases, with 21 bases lying between them.

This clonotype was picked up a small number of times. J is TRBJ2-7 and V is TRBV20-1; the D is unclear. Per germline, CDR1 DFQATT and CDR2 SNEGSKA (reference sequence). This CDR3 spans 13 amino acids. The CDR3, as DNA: TGCAGCTCCTTTGACCGCTCCTCCTACGAGCAGTACTTC. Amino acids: CSSFDRSSYEQYF.

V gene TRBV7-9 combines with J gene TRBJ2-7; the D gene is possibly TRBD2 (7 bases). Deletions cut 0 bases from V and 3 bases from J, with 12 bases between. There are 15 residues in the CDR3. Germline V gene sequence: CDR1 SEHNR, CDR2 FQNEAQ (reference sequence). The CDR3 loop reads CASSLAKGGIYEQYF. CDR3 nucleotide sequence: TGTGCCAGCAGCTTAGCCAAGGGGGGGATCTACGAGCAGTACTTC.

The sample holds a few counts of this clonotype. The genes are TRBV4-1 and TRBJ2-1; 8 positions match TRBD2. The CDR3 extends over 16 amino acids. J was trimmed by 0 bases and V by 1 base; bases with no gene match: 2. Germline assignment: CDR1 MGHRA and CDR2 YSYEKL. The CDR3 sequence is CASSQGGTSSYNEQFF. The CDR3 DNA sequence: TGCGCCAGCAGCCAAGGCGGGACTAGCTCCTACAATGAGCAGTTCTTC.

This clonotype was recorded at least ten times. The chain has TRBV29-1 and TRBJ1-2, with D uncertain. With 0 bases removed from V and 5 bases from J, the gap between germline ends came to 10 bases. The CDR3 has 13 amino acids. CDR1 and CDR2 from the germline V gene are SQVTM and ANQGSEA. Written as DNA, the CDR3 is TGCAGCGTTGAAGAAGCAGGAAAGTATGGCTACACCTTC. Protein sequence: CSVEEAGKYGYTF.

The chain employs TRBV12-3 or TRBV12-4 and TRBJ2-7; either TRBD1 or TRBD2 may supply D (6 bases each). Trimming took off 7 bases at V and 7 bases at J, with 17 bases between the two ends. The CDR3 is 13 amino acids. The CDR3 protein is CASTPGDTREQYF. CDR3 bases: TGTGCCAGCACCCCGGGGGACACGAGGGAGCAGTACTTC.

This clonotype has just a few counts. CDR3 sequence: CASSLRQVGNIQYF. CDR3 nucleotides: TGTGCCAGCAGTCTTCGACAGGTGGGAAACATTCAGTACTTC. The chain employs TRBV12-3 or TRBV12-4 and TRBJ2-4, with a weak D call TRBD1 (6 bases). Trimming stripped 5 bases from V and 6 bases from J, with 14 bases between. This CDR3 spans 14 amino acids.

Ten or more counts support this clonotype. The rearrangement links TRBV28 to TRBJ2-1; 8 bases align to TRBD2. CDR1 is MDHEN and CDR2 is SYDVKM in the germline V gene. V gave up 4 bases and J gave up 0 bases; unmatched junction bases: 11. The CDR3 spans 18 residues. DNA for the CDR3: TGTGCCAGCAGTTCCTCCACCCGACTAGCGTTCTCCTACAATGAGCAGTTCTTC. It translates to CASSSSTRLAFSYNEQFF.

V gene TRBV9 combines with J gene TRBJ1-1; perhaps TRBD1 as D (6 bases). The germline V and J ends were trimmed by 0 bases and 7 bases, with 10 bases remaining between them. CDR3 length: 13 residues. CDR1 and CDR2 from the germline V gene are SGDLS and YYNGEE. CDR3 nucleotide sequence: TGTGCCAGCAGCGTAGAGCAGGACAGTGAAGCTTTCTTT. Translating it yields CASSVEQDSEAFF.

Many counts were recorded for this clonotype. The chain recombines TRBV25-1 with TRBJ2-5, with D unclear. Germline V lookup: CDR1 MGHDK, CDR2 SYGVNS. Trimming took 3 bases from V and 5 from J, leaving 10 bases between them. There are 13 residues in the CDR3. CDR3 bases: TGTGCCAGCAGTGATGTCCTCGTGGAGACCCAGTACTTC. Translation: CASSDVLVETQYF.

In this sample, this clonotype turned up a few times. The CDR3 is CASTVGGDGAFLQYF. For the CDR3, the DNA is TGTGCCAGCACAGTCGGGGGGGACGGGGCCTTTCTTCAGTACTTC. The chain is built from TRBV6-1 and TRBJ2-4, with 8 bases fitting TRBD2. Unmatched junction bases numbered 16, after V lost 7 bases and J lost 11 bases. The CDR3 has 15 residues. Germline loops: CDR1 MNHNS, CDR2 SASEGT.